This T cell receptor beta chain was recorded in a study of blood T cell repertoires in COVID-19. As for the study in general: Sources were T cells, B-cell-depleted T cells, or PBMCs; the material itself was cDNA or gDNA.

Generated by immunoSEQ multiplex PCR, the TCRdb table keeps only in-frame clones and is missing some. The sample has approximately 66,000 clones, 73% seen once. The CDR3 sequence is 13 residues long. Germline V lookup: CDR1 LNHDA, CDR2 SQIVND (reference sequence). With 1 base removed from V and 5 bases from J, the gap between germline ends came to 6 bases. This sequence was found in a man aged 60-69 years with acute or convalescent COVID-19. The sequenced sample was peripheral blood. The chain employs TRBV19 and TRBJ1-5, with no clear D. The CDR3 reads CASSIGRDQPQHF. The CDR3 DNA reads TGTGCCAGTAGTATAGGGAGAGATCAGCCCCAGCATTTT.